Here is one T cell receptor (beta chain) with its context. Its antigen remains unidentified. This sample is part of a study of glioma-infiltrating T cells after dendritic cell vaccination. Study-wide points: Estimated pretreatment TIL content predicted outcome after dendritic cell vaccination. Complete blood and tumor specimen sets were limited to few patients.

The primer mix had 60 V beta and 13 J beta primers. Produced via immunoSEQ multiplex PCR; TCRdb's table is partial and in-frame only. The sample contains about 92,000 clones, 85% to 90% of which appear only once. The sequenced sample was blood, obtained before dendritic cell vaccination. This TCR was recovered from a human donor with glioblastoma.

The CDR3 DNA reads TGTGCCACAACCTTTGGGGGGGCAGATACGCAGTATTTT. Amino acids: CATTFGGADTQYF. This chain joins TRBV5-4 and TRBJ2-3; the match to TRBD2 covers 7 bases. The CDR3 runs to 13 residues. The V segment lost 9 bases and the J segment 4 bases; nucleotides outside the gene matches: 8. Germline CDR1 SGHNT, CDR2 YYREEE (reference sequence).